A single T cell receptor (beta chain) is shown here with its context. The sample belongs to a study of human T cells and chemical hapten exposure. TCRdb re-called the RACE reads through MiXCR, storing one row per CDR3 protein. The sample carries 250,000 or so distinct CDR3 sequences, roughly 7.4% recorded once. Time point noted: pre-sensitization, week 0. Treatment indicated: therapeutic diphenylcyclopropenone sensitization with weekly scalp DPC. The CDR3 has 14 amino acids. The ends were cut back, 0 bases at V and 3 bases at J, with 9 bases in the middle. Germline V gene lookup returns CDR1 LNHDA and CDR2 SQIVND (reference sequence).

The chain uses TRBV19 and TRBJ2-7, with D unclear. This sequence was found in a man aged 18 to 29 with alopecia areata. Some clones in this sample may be carry-over from other donors' samples. The sample was whole blood, taken in connection with sensitization to the hapten diphenylcyclopropenone (DPC). The CDR3 DNA is TGTGCCAGTAGTATAGATGTCAGTTTCTACGAGCAGTACTTC. It translates to CASSIDVSFYEQYF.